This entry describes one TCR beta chain. In germline, CDR1 is GTSNPN, CDR2 SVGIG (reference sequence). The length of the CDR3 is 13 residues. V gave up 0 bases and J gave up 0 bases, with 6 bases separating them. The sample is drawn from a study of long-term antiretroviral therapy in people with HIV. Survey-level resolution applied to immunoSEQ assay v3.0. Here immunoSEQ multiplex PCR was the method, and the copy in TCRdb shows in-frame clones only, minus some. This table holds approximately 23,000 clones, approximately 85% found once. This TCR derives from a man aged 25 to 40 with HIV. This rearrangement joins TRBV30 to TRBJ2-7; D remains ambiguous. The sequencing used unsorted PBMCs, collected 1.5 years after starting antiretroviral therapy. The CDR3 loop reads CAWSVGFSYEQYF. The CDR3 coding sequence is TGTGCCTGGAGTGTCGGGTTCTCCTACGAGCAGTACTTC.